The TCR beta chain under discussion was sequenced for a study of Ad26.COV2.S vaccination and SARS-CoV-2 variants. Profiling relied on immunoSEQ multiplex PCR, and the TCRdb table lists in-frame clones only, not all of them. The sample holds about 94,000 clones, 82% seen once. Study outcomes and limitations: Researchers reported similar non-spike TCR breadth in vaccine and placebo recipients.

With respect to this clone: Its matching antigen is unknown.

CDR3 length: 12 residues. Germline V gene data show CDR1 as ENHRY and CDR2 as SYGVKD. V lost 10 bases and J 0 bases, leaving 9 bases between the germline ends. Sequenced here: peripheral blood, sampled after recovery from COVID-19. The source of this sequence is a human donor who had recovered from COVID-19. The chain recombines TRBV10-3 with TRBJ1-2, with D uncertain. The CDR3 sequence is CATQFTNYGYTF. The CDR3 DNA follows: TGTGCCACCCAGTTCACTAACTATGGCTACACCTTC.